A selection of T cell receptor beta chains follows, all from one sample in a study of beta chain features in type 1 diabetes. The data were produced by immunoSEQ multiplex PCR, yet TCRdb's version contains in-frame clones alone and is incomplete. The sample includes about 110,000 clones, less than 40% of them seen just once. Sequencing used stem cell memory CD4+ T cells from blood. The source is a woman between 18 and 29 years old in good health. CDR3s include the opening cysteine and the closing phenylalanine or tryptophan. A D gene is named only where the DNA matches it firmly. A clone size is listed for some rows: how often the clone was seen (once, few, many), or a class if it is expanded.

D: .; size: .; J: TRBJ1-5; V: TRBV7-9; CDR3: CASSLAGVSTGNQPQHF; DNA: TGTGCCAGCAGCTTAGCGGGCGTTAGTACGGGCAATCAGCCCCAGCATTTT
D: .; size: few; J: TRBJ2-6; V: TRBV6-1; CDR3: CASSEALQGWTGANVLTF; DNA: TGTGCCAGCAGTGAAGCGCTTCAGGGGTGGACTGGGGCCAACGTCCTGACTTTC
D: .; size: .; J: TRBJ1-1; V: TRBV5-1; CDR3: CASSLFNEAFF; DNA: TGCGCCAGCAGCTTGTTTAATGAAGCTTTCTTT
D: .; size: few; J: TRBJ1-1; V: TRBV23-1; CDR3: CASSPGHPNTEAFF; DNA: TGCGCCAGCAGTCCCGGACACCCGAACACTGAAGCTTTCTTT
D: TRBD2; size: .; J: TRBJ2-5; V: TRBV28; CDR3: CASSLASGTTRGTQYF; DNA: TGTGCCAGCAGTTTAGCTAGCGGGACCACCCGGGGGACCCAGTACTTC
D: TRBD1; size: .; J: TRBJ1-2; V: TRBV5-1; CDR3: CASSFGQGYGYTF; DNA: TGCGCCAGCAGCTTTGGACAGGGCTATGGCTACACCTTC
D: TRBD2; size: few; J: TRBJ2-7; V: TRBV6-5; CDR3: CASSTSGGSSYEQYF; DNA: TGTGCCAGCAGTACTAGCGGGGGGAGCTCCTACGAGCAGTACTTC
D: .; size: .; J: TRBJ1-2; V: TRBV2; CDR3: CATPRGYTF; DNA: TGTGCCACCCCGCGTGGCTACACCTTC
D: TRBD1; size: few; J: TRBJ1-5; V: TRBV29-1; CDR3: CSVVTGANNQPQHF; DNA: TGCAGCGTTGTAACAGGGGCTAACAATCAGCCCCAGCATTTT
D: .; size: .; J: TRBJ1-5; V: TRBV11-2; CDR3: CASSLGTRESNQPQHF; DNA: TGTGCCAGCAGCTTAGGGACCCGGGAGAGCAATCAGCCCCAGCATTTT
D: .; size: few; J: TRBJ2-7; V: TRBV28; CDR3: CASSFFTATYEQYF; DNA: TGTGCCAGCAGTTTCTTTACCGCGACCTACGAGCAGTACTTC
D: .; size: few; J: TRBJ2-1; V: TRBV7-9; CDR3: CASTSFAGKRFHEQFF; DNA: TGTGCCAGCACCTCGTTTGCGGGGAAAAGATTCCATGAGCAGTTCTTC
D: TRBD1; size: few; J: TRBJ2-7; V: TRBV28; CDR3: CASNRPPGQGAIEQYF; DNA: TGTGCCAGCAATCGACCTCCGGGACAGGGGGCTATAGAGCAGTACTTC
D: .; size: few; J: TRBJ2-7; V: TRBV4-3; CDR3: CASSLRGGPYEQYF; DNA: TGCGCCAGCAGCCTACGAGGGGGTCCCTACGAGCAGTACTTC
D: TRBD1; size: few; J: TRBJ2-5; V: TRBV19; CDR3: CATNRGPGETQYF; DNA: TGTGCCACCAACAGGGGTCCGGGAGAGACCCAGTACTTC
D: .; size: few; J: TRBJ2-7; V: TRBV28; CDR3: CASSRGFQISEQYF; DNA: TGTGCCAGCAGCAGGGGATTCCAGATCTCCGAGCAGTACTTC
D: .; size: .; J: TRBJ2-7; V: TRBV29-1; CDR3: CSVADDRNYEQYF; DNA: TGCAGCGTTGCCGATGACAGAAACTACGAGCAGTACTTC
D: .; size: .; J: TRBJ2-6; V: TRBV6-6; CDR3: CASSYGASSGANVLTF; DNA: TGTGCCAGCAGTTACGGGGCTTCGTCGGGGGCCAACGTCCTGACTTTC
D: .; size: few; J: TRBJ1-2; V: TRBV2; CDR3: CASSVGSFYGYTF; DNA: TGTGCCAGCAGTGTTGGCAGTTTCTATGGCTACACCTTC
D: .; size: few; J: TRBJ1-1; V: TRBV7-2; CDR3: CASSLRQADEAFF; DNA: TGTGCCAGCAGCTTAAGACAGGCCGATGAAGCTTTCTTT
D: TRBD1; size: once; J: TRBJ1-1; V: TRBV5-1; CDR3: CASSEEGQGAEAFF; DNA: TGCGCCAGCAGCGAAGAGGGACAGGGGGCTGAAGCTTTCTTT
D: .; size: few; J: TRBJ1-2; V: TRBV28; CDR3: CASSLFTGLYGYTF; DNA: TGTGCCAGCAGTTTGTTTACTGGACTCTATGGCTACACCTTC
D: TRBD1; size: .; J: TRBJ2-1; V: TRBV6-1; CDR3: CASRTGVNEQFF; DNA: TGTGCCAGCAGGACAGGGGTTAATGAGCAGTTCTTC
D: .; size: .; J: TRBJ2-7; V: TRBV5-6; CDR3: CASFPGTLTYEQYF; DNA: TGTGCCAGCTTTCCCGGGACATTAACCTACGAGCAGTACTTC
D: TRBD1; size: .; J: TRBJ2-7; V: TRBV5-1; CDR3: CASSFQGAEQYF; DNA: TGCGCCAGCAGTTTCCAGGGGGCCGAGCAGTACTTC
D: .; size: few; J: TRBJ2-1; V: TRBV7-9; CDR3: CASSLSYNEQFF; DNA: TGTGCCAGCAGCCTAAGCTACAATGAGCAGTTCTTC
D: TRBD1; size: .; J: TRBJ2-1; V: TRBV2; CDR3: CASRTGDLILDEQFF; DNA: TGTGCCAGCAGGACAGGGGACTTAATCCTCGATGAGCAGTTCTTC
D: TRBD1; size: once; J: TRBJ1-5; V: TRBV15; CDR3: CATSRDGTGVSQPQHF; DNA: TGTGCCACCAGCAGAGATGGGACAGGGGTAAGTCAGCCCCAGCATTTT
D: TRBD1; size: .; J: TRBJ1-2; V: TRBV19; CDR3: CASSPRTGGRLVYGYTF; DNA: TGTGCCAGTAGTCCTCGGACAGGGGGCCGGCTTGTCTATGGCTACACCTTC
D: TRBD1; size: .; J: TRBJ2-3; V: TRBV7-3; CDR3: CASSFRDRGRDTQYF; DNA: TGTGCCAGCAGCTTCCGGGACAGGGGTAGAGATACGCAGTATTTT
D: TRBD2; size: .; J: TRBJ2-1; V: TRBV4-2; CDR3: CASSQGTTSGFYEQFF; DNA: TGTGCCAGCAGCCAAGGAACGACTAGCGGGTTCTATGAGCAGTTCTTC
D: .; size: .; J: TRBJ1-5; V: TRBV28; CDR3: CASSLSQGRGSNQPQHF; DNA: TGTGCCAGCAGTTTATCTCAGGGGCGTGGGAGCAATCAGCCCCAGCATTTT
D: TRBD2; size: .; J: TRBJ2-3; V: TRBV28; CDR3: CATKLALFTDTQYF; DNA: TGTGCCACCAAACTAGCGTTGTTCACAGATACGCAGTATTTT